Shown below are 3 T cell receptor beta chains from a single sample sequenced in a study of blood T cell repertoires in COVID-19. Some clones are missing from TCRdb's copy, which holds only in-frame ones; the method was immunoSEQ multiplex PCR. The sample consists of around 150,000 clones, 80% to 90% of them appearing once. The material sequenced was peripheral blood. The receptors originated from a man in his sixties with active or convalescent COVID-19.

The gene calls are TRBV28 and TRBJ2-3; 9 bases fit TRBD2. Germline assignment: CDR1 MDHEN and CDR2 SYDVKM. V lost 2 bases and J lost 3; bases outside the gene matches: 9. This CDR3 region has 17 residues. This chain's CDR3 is CASSLGVAGESTDTQYF. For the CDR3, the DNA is TGTGCCAGCAGTTTAGGTGTAGCGGGGGAAAGTACAGATACGCAGTATTTT.

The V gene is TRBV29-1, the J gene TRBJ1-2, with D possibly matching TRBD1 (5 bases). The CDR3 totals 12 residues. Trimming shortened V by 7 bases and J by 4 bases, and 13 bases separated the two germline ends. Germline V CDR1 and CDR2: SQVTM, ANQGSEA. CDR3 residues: CSAWTTGYGYTF. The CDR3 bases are TGCAGCGCGTGGACAACAGGCTATGGCTACACCTTC.

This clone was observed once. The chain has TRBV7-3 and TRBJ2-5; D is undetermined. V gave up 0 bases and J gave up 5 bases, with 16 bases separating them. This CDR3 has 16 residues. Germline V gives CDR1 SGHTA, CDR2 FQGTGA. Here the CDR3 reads CASSLTGPRVHETQYF. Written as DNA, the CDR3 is TGTGCCAGCAGCTTAACGGGCCCCAGAGTCCACGAGACCCAGTACTTC.